This T cell receptor (beta chain) stems from a study of shared clonotypes between healthy human individuals. This clone has more than one count but fewer than ten. The same CDR3 can be traced to other DNA sequences in this sample. The CDR3 contains 13 residues. Trimming stripped 2 bases from V and 0 bases from J, with 2 bases between. Looked up from germline, CDR1 is SGHTA and CDR2 is FQGNSA. Naive-designated CD8 cells lacked CD45RO, were positively enriched for CCR7, and omitted terminally differentiated effector memory CD45RA+ cells. The table came from immunoSEQ multiplex PCR; TCRdb's copy has only in-frame clones and leaves some out. The sample has roughly 810,000 clones, around 96% seen once; the top ten hold less than 0.3%.

This TCR was sampled from a man aged 25 to 40 in good health. The chain recombines TRBV7-2 with TRBJ1-5, with D uncertain. Sequenced input: naive CD8+ T cells sorted from blood. CDR3 coding DNA: TGTGCCAGCAGCTTAAATAGCAATCAGCCCCAGCATTTT. Translating gives CASSLNSNQPQHF.